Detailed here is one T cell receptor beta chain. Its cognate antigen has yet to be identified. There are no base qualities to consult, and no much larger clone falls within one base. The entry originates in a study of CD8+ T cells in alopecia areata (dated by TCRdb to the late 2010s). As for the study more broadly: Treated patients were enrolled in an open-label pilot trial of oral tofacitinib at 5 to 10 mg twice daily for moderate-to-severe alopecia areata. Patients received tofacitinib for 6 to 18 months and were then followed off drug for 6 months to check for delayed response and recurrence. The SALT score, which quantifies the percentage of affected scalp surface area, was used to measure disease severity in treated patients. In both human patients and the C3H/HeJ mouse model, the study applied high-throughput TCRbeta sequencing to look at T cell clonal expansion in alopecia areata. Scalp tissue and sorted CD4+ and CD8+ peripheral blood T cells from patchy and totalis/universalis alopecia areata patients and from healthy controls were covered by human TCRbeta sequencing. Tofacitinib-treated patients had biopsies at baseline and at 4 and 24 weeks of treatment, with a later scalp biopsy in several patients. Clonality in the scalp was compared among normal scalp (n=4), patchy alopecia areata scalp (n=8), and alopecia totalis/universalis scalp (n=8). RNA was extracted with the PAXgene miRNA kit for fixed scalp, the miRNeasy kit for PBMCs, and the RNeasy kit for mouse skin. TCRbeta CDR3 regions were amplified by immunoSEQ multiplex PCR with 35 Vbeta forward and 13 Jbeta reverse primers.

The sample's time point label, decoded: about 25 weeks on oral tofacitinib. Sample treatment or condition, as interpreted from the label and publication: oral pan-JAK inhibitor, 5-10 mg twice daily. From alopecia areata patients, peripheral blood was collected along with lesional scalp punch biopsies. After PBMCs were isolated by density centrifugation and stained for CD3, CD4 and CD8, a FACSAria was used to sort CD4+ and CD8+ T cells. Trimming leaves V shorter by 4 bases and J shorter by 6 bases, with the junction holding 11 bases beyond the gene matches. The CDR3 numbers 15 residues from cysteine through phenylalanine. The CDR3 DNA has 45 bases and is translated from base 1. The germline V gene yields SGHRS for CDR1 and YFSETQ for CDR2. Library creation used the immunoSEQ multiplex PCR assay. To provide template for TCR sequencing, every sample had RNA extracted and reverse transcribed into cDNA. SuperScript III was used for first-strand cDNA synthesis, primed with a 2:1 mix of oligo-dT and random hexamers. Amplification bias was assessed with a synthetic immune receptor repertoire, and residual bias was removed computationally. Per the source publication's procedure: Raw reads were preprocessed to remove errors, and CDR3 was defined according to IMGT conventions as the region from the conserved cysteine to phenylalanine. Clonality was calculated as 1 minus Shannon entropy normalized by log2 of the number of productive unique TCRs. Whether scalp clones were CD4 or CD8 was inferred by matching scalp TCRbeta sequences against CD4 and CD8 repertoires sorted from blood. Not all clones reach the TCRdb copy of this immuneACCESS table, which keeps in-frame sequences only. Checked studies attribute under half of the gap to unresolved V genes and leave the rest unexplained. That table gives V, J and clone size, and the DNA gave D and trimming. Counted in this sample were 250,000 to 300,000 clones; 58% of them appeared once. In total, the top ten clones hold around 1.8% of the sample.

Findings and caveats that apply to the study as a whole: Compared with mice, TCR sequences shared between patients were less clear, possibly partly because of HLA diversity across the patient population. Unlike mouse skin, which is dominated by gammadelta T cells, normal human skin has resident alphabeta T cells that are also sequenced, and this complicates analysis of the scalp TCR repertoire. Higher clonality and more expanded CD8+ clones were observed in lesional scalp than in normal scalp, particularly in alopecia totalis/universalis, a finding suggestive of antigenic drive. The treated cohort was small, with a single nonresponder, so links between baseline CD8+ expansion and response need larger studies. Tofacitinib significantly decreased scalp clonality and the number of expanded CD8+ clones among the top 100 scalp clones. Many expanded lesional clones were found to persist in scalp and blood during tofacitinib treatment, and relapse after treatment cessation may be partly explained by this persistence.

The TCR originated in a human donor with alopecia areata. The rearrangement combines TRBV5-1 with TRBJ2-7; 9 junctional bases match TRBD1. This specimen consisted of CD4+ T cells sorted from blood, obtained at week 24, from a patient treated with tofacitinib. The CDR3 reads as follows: CASSPRDRVLSEQYF. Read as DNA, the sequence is TGCGCCAGCAGCCCCCGGGACAGGGTTTTATCCGAGCAGTACTTC.